Below, one TCR beta chain is given with its context. Germline values: CDR1 SGHAT, CDR2 FQDESV (reference sequence). Trimming cost V 1 base and J 4 bases, with 6 bases left between them. The CDR3 sequence is 13 residues long. The data stem from a study of shared T cell receptors in the human thymus. Using immunoSEQ multiplex PCR, the repertoire was profiled, and TCRdb retains in-frame clones only, with some absent. In the table there are 500,000 to 550,000 clones, about 80% of which are singletons. These data are also associated with another study on human thymus T cells. That work states: Thymic repertoires overlap heavily among unrelated individuals, related research has reported.

The material sequenced was thymocytes. J is TRBJ2-3 and V is TRBV11-1; D gene ambiguous. This TCR was sampled from a boy younger than two with a congenital heart defect. The DNA of the CDR3 is TGTGCCAGCAGCTTAGAATTATCAGATACGCAGTATTTT. Translating it yields CASSLELSDTQYF. The whole variable domain, filled in from reference TRBV11-1 and TRBJ2-3, reads EAEVAQSPRYKITEKSQAVAFWCDPISGHATLYWYRQILGQGPELLVQFQDESVVDDSQLPKDRFSAERLKGVDSTLKIQPAELGDSAMYLCASSLELSDTQYFGPGTRLTVL.